A selection of T cell receptor beta chains follows, all from one sample in a study of blood T cell repertoires in COVID-19. This table comes from immunoSEQ multiplex PCR, and its TCRdb copy is limited to in-frame clones, with some not included. The sample lists approximately 240,000 clones, 65% to 85% occurring once. Sequenced sample: peripheral blood. The source of these receptors is a woman aged 40 to 55 with active or convalescent COVID-19. Both conserved end residues are part of each CDR3. Fields, in order: clone size, J gene, V gene, D gene, CDR3 length, CDR3 protein, CDR3 DNA. A D gene is named only where the DNA matches it firmly. The listing skips clone size in some rows; elsewhere it reads once, few, many or a size class.

abundance: -; j_gene: TRBJ1-2; v_gene: TRBV6-5; d_gene: -; len: 15; CDR3aa: CASSYSGGTNYGYTF; CDR3nt: TGTGCCAGCAGTTACTCAGGCGGAACAAACTATGGCTACACCTTC
abundance: -; j_gene: TRBJ1-1; v_gene: TRBV6-5; d_gene: TRBD1; len: 11; CDR3aa: CASKGTAEAFF; CDR3nt: TGTGCCAGCAAAGGGACAGCTGAAGCTTTCTTT
abundance: once; j_gene: TRBJ1-2; v_gene: TRBV24-1; d_gene: -; len: 13; CDR3aa: CATSSAGHYGYTF; CDR3nt: TGTGCCACCAGTTCGGCAGGGCACTATGGCTACACCTTC
abundance: -; j_gene: TRBJ1-6; v_gene: TRBV7-9; d_gene: -; len: 14; CDR3aa: CASRWEGYNSPLHF; CDR3nt: TGTGCCAGCAGGTGGGAGGGGTATAATTCACCCCTCCACTTT
abundance: -; j_gene: TRBJ1-3; v_gene: TRBV7-3; d_gene: -; len: 14; CDR3aa: CAGGRGLPGNTIYF; CDR3nt: TGTGCCGGAGGGCGCGGGCTCCCGGGGAACACCATATATTTT
abundance: -; j_gene: TRBJ1-2; v_gene: TRBV13; d_gene: -; len: 16; CDR3aa: CASSPNGGGGNYGYTF; CDR3nt: TGTGCCAGCAGCCCCAATGGGGGGGGCGGAAACTATGGCTACACCTTC
abundance: -; j_gene: TRBJ1-3; v_gene: TRBV5-1; d_gene: -; len: 17; CDR3aa: CASSLKTGDPSGNTIYF; CDR3nt: TGCGCCAGCAGCTTAAAGACCGGAGACCCTTCTGGAAACACCATATATTTT
abundance: -; j_gene: TRBJ1-1; v_gene: TRBV2; d_gene: -; len: 13; CDR3aa: CASNSGLDTEAFF; CDR3nt: TGTGCCAGCAATTCCGGGTTGGACACTGAAGCTTTCTTT
abundance: -; j_gene: TRBJ1-1; v_gene: TRBV3-1/TRBV3-2; d_gene: TRBD1; len: 16; CDR3aa: CASSPTGRQGAAEAFF; CDR3nt: TGTGCCAGCAGCCCTACGGGGCGACAGGGGGCAGCTGAAGCTTTCTTT
abundance: -; j_gene: TRBJ2-2; v_gene: TRBV6-5; d_gene: -; len: 14; CDR3aa: CAGRELSGAGELFF; CDR3nt: TGTGCCGGACGGGAGTTATCGGGCGCCGGGGAGCTGTTTTTT
abundance: -; j_gene: TRBJ2-2; v_gene: TRBV7-3; d_gene: -; len: 12; CDR3aa: CASSLASGELFF; CDR3nt: TGTGCCAGCAGCTTAGCGAGCGGGGAGCTGTTTTTT
abundance: -; j_gene: TRBJ2-1; v_gene: TRBV5-5; d_gene: TRBD1; len: 16; CDR3aa: CASSFGIRAGGDEQFF; CDR3nt: TGTGCCAGCAGCTTCGGCATTAGGGCAGGGGGCGATGAGCAGTTCTTC
abundance: -; j_gene: TRBJ1-4; v_gene: TRBV5-4; d_gene: TRBD1; len: 13; CDR3aa: CASSGGTGEKLFF; CDR3nt: TGTGCCAGCAGCGGAGGGACAGGTGAAAAACTGTTTTTT
abundance: -; j_gene: TRBJ1-1; v_gene: TRBV12-3/TRBV12-4; d_gene: -; len: 12; CDR3aa: CASRSRNTEAFF; CDR3nt: TGTGCCAGCAGATCCAGGAACACTGAAGCTTTCTTT
abundance: -; j_gene: TRBJ2-5; v_gene: TRBV30; d_gene: TRBD1; len: 14; CDR3aa: CAARPPGGRETQYF; CDR3nt: TGTGCCGCCCGCCCCCCAGGGGGCAGGGAGACCCAGTACTTC
abundance: -; j_gene: TRBJ1-5; v_gene: TRBV10-3; d_gene: -; len: 13; CDR3aa: CAIRGGLDQPQHF; CDR3nt: TGTGCCATCAGGGGGGGGCTTGATCAGCCCCAGCATTTT
abundance: -; j_gene: TRBJ2-2; v_gene: TRBV5-8; d_gene: TRBD1; len: 12; CDR3aa: CASSAGGGELFF; CDR3nt: TGTGCCAGCAGCGCAGGGGGCGGGGAGCTGTTTTTT
abundance: -; j_gene: TRBJ1-4; v_gene: TRBV2; d_gene: -; len: 13; CDR3aa: CASSVQGGEKLFF; CDR3nt: TGTGCCAGCAGTGTGCAGGGCGGTGAAAAACTGTTTTTT
abundance: -; j_gene: TRBJ1-2; v_gene: TRBV11-2; d_gene: -; len: 15; CDR3aa: CASSLGTGFNYGYTF; CDR3nt: TGTGCCAGCAGCTTAGGTACAGGTTTTAACTATGGCTACACCTTC
abundance: -; j_gene: TRBJ1-5; v_gene: TRBV10-3; d_gene: -; len: 12; CDR3aa: CATSWGGQPQHF; CDR3nt: TGTGCCACCAGTTGGGGGGGTCAGCCCCAGCATTTT
abundance: -; j_gene: TRBJ2-3; v_gene: TRBV10-3; d_gene: TRBD1; len: 14; CDR3aa: CAISTGGDTDTQYF; CDR3nt: TGTGCCATCAGTACAGGGGGCGACACAGATACGCAGTATTTT
abundance: -; j_gene: TRBJ1-1; v_gene: TRBV29-1; d_gene: -; len: 12; CDR3aa: CSFGEEGTEAFF; CDR3nt: TGCAGCTTCGGTGAAGAGGGAACTGAAGCTTTCTTT
abundance: few; j_gene: TRBJ2-2; v_gene: TRBV18; d_gene: TRBD1; len: 18; CDR3aa: CASSPPNAQGANTGELFF; CDR3nt: TGTGCCAGCTCACCCCCGAATGCACAGGGGGCGAACACCGGGGAGCTGTTTTTT
abundance: -; j_gene: TRBJ2-5; v_gene: TRBV5-1; d_gene: TRBD1; len: 13; CDR3aa: CASSLTGEETQYF; CDR3nt: TGCGCCAGCAGCCTGACAGGGGAAGAGACCCAGTACTTC
abundance: -; j_gene: TRBJ1-5; v_gene: TRBV27; d_gene: -; len: 16; CDR3aa: CASSSTGTYSNQPQHF; CDR3nt: TGTGCCAGCAGTTCTACCGGGACATATAGCAATCAGCCCCAGCATTTT
abundance: once; j_gene: TRBJ2-2; v_gene: TRBV18; d_gene: -; len: 15; CDR3aa: CASSPNRDNTGELFF; CDR3nt: TGTGCCAGCTCACCTAACCGGGATAACACCGGGGAGCTGTTTTTT
abundance: few; j_gene: TRBJ1-1; v_gene: TRBV27; d_gene: -; len: 14; CDR3aa: CASSLQGIDTEAFF; CDR3nt: TGTGCCAGCAGTTTACAGGGAATCGACACTGAAGCTTTCTTT
abundance: once; j_gene: TRBJ2-1; v_gene: TRBV27; d_gene: TRBD1; len: 17; CDR3aa: CASSFRHGQDWPNEQFF; CDR3nt: TGTGCCAGCAGTTTTCGGCACGGACAGGATTGGCCCAATGAGCAGTTCTTC
abundance: -; j_gene: TRBJ2-2; v_gene: TRBV18; d_gene: -; len: 14; CDR3aa: CASSPRGLGENVFF; CDR3nt: TGTGCCAGCTCACCACGAGGACTCGGGGAAAATGTGTTTTTT